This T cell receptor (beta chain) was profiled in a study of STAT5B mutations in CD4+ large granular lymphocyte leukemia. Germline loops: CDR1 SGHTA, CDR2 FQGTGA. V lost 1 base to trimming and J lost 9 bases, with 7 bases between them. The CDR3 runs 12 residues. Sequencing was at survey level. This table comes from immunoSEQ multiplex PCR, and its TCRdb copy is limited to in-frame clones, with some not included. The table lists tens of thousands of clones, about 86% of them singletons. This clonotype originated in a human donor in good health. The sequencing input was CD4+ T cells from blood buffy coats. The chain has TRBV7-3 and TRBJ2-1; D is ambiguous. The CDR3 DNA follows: TGTGCCAGCAGCTTAATGGGTGGTGAGCAGTTCTTC. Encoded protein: CASSLMGGEQFF.